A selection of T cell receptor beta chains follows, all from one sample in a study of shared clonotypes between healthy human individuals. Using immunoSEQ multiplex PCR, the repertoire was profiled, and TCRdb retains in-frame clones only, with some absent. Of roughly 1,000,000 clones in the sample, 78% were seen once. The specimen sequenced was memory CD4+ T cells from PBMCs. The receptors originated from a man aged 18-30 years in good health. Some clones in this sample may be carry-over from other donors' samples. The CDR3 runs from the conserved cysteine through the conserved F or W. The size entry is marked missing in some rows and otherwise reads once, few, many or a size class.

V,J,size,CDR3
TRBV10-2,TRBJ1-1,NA,CASLGQAAEAFF
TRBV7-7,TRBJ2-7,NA,CASSLVRLGQSYEQYF
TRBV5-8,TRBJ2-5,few,CASSYRTGQETQYF
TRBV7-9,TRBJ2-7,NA,CASTLRGKYEQYF
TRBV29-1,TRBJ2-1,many,CSVLGGTLDPEQFF
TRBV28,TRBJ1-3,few,CASINQGGGNTIYF
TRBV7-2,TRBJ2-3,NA,CASSYQGFLSADTQYF
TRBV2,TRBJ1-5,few,CASRGSNQPQHF
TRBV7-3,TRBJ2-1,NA,CASSLAERGEQFF
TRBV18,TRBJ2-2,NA,CASSPSSTRRAARELFF
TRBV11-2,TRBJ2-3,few,CASSVTGGTSGDTQYF
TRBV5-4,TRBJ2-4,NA,CASSFQGVAKNIQYF
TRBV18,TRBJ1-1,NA,CASSPRKGGNTEAFF
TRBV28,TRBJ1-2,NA,CASVATGVTYGYTF
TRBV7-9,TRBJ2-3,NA,CASSLSADTQYF
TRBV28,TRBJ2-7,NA,CASRGRGSYEQYF
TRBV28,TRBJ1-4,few,CASYNRGRGEKLFF
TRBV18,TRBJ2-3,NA,CASSPPGLAGVTDTQYF
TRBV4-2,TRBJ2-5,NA,CASSQDEGTGGETQYF
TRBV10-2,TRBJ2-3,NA,CASGTVNTDTQYF
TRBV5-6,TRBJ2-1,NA,CASSSRWGYNEQFF
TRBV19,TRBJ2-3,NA,CASSIRSRGGPDTQYF
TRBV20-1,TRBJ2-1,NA,CKFGSYNEQFF
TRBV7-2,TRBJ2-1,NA,CASSLLGGRVNEQFF
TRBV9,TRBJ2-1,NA,CASSGDPWADEQFF
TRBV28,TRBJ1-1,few,CASSPALTGGVAEAFF
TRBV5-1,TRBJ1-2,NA,CASSMDRTSKGYTF
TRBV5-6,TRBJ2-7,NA,CASSPRGLTSYEQYF
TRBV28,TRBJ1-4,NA,CASMGPSATNEKLFF
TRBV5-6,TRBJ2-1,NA,CASSWSGYNEQFF
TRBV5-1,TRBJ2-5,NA,CASSLRVWGETQYF
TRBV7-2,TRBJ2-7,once,CASSPLGPYEQYF
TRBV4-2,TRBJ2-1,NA,CASSEEEGDEEQFF
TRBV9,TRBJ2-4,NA,CASSVGQGVKNIQYF
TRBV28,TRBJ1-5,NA,CASKRDREGNQPQHF
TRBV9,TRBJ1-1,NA,CASSATGLNTEAFF
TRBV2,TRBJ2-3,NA,CASSEALSTDTQYF
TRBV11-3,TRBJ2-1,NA,CASSLGSSGPYNEQFF
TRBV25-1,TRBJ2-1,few,CASSDPARGNEQFF
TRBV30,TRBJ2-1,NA,CAWNPGLAAYNEQFF
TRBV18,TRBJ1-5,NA,CASSVGGPSQPQHF
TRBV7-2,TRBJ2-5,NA,CASSRTGYETQYF
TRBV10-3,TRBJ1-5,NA,CAISEKGTGPNQPQHF
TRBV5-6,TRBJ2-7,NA,CASSLGYQASEQYF
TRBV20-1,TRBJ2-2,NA,CSALNTGELFF
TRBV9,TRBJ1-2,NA,CASSVGRQNLYGYTF
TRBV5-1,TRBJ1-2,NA,CASSLGIRNYGYTF
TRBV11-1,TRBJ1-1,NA,CASSLQYTEAFF
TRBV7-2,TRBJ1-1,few,CASSLERVSQAFF
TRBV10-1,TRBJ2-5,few,CASNAGTGEETQYF
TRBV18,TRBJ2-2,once,CASSPTGSGTVNTGELFF
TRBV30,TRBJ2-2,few,CAWSLQAGELFF